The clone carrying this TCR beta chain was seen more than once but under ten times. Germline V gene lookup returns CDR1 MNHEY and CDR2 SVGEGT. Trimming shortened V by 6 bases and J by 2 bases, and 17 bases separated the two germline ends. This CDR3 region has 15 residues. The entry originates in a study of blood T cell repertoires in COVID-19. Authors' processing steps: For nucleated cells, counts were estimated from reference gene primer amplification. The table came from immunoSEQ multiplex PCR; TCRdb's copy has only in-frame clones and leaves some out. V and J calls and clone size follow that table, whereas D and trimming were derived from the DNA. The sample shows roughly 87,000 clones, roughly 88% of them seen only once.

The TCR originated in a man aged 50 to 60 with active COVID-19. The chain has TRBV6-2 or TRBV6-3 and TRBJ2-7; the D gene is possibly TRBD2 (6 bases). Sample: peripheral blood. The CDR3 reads CASSRLLANTYEQYF. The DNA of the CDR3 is TGTGCCAGCAGCCGCCTACTAGCTAATACCTACGAGCAGTACTTC.